The 14 T cell receptor beta chains reported below all come from one sample, sequenced in a study of blood T cell repertoires in COVID-19. TCRdb's copy holds only in-frame clones and misses some; the assay was immunoSEQ multiplex PCR. The repertoire consists of fewer than 350,000 clones, with roughly 88% occurring once and the leading ten covering 2.2%. Sequencing was carried out using PBMCs or T cells enriched from blood (not recorded which). The receptors were gathered from a man between 25 and 39 years old who had recovered from COVID-19.

The rearrangement uses TRBV9 and TRBJ1-5, with D unresolved. This CDR3 contains 14 residues. The germline CDR1 and CDR2 sequences are SGDLS and YYNGEE. Trimming stripped 2 bases from V and 0 bases from J, with 6 bases between. The CDR3 region is CASSVTDSNQPQHF. CDR3 bases: TGTGCCAGCAGCGTCACAGATAGCAATCAGCCCCAGCATTTT.

The chain combines TRBV30 with TRBJ1-2; weak D call: TRBD1 (6 bases). The CDR3 spans 12 residues. The germline V gene encodes CDR1 GTSNPN and CDR2 SVGIG (reference sequence). The V gene lost 4 bases and the J gene lost 6 bases, with 12 bases spanning the gap. The CDR3 spells CAWKLQGHGYTF. In DNA, the CDR3 is TGTGCCTGGAAGTTACAGGGCCATGGCTACACCTTC.

V usage is TRBV20-1 and J usage is TRBJ1-5, with 8 positions matching TRBD1. The CDR3 is 13 amino acids. V dropped 3 bases and J dropped 5; count of bases not matched to a gene: 3. Germline values: CDR1 DFQATT, CDR2 SNEGSKA (reference sequence). The CDR3, as DNA: TGCAGTGCTAGTGACAGGGGTTATCAGCCCCAGCATTTT. Translation: CSASDRGYQPQHF.

This clone was observed a single time. The chain employs TRBV7-3 and TRBJ2-2; 9 bases line up with TRBD1. Germline CDR1 and CDR2: SGHTA and FQGTGA. There are 15 residues in the CDR3. V shed 6 bases and J 7 bases; nucleotides not matched to a gene: 9. CDR3 nucleotides: TGTGCCAGCAGTTACGCCGGGACAGGGCACGGGGAGCTGTTTTTT. Translation gives CASSYAGTGHGELFF.

The CDR3 is CASSTTGTGNSPLHF. CDR3 sequence (DNA): TGTGCCAGCAGCACAACCGGGACAGGGAATTCACCCCTCCACTTT. The rearrangement links TRBV3-1 (or the pseudogene TRBV3-2) to TRBJ1-6; 9 bases are a match to TRBD1. The germline gives CDR1 LGHDT, CDR2 YNNKEL (reference sequence). CDR3 length equals 15 residues. V trimming: 5 bases; J trimming: 7 bases; junction bases outside the gene matches: 6.

This clone was seen just once. The chain employs TRBV7-9 and TRBJ1-6; 10 nucleotides agree with TRBD1. With 5 bases clipped from V and 5 bases from J, the junction kept 6 bases outside the gene matches. CDR1 SEHNR and CDR2 FQNEAQ come from the germline V gene (reference sequence). The CDR3 loop spans 16 amino acids. Here the CDR3 reads CASSLGTGVNNSPLHF. In DNA, the CDR3 is TGTGCCAGCAGCCTCGGGACAGGGGTTAATAATTCACCCCTCCACTTT. The full variable domain, in which reference TRBV7-9 and TRBJ1-6 provide the parts outside the CDR3, is DTGVSQNPRHKITKRGQNVTFRCDPISEHNRLYWYRQTLGQGPEFLTYFQNEAQLEKSRLLSDRFSAERPKGSFSTLEIQRTEQGDSAMYLCASSLGTGVNNSPLHFGNGTRLTVT.

The chain employs TRBV18 and TRBJ2-3; TRBD1 might be the D (5 bases). V lost 2 bases to trimming and J lost 0 bases, with 9 bases between them. CDR3 length: 15 residues. Germline lookup yields CDR1 KGHSH and CDR2 LQKENI. The CDR3 DNA sequence: TGTGCCAGCTCACCAAAGGGGCCGAGCACAGATACGCAGTATTTT. This codes for CASSPKGPSTDTQYF.

This clone was seen just once. The genes are TRBV9 and TRBJ1-6; D unclear. Deletions cut 2 bases from V and 5 bases from J, with 8 bases between. CDR3 length: 14 amino acids. Germline-derived CDR1 and CDR2 are SGDLS and YYNGEE. The CDR3 region has the DNA TGTGCCAGCAGCGTCTCCCAGAATAATTCACCCCTCCACTTT. Its translation: CASSVSQNNSPLHF.

This clone was detected a few times. The chain is built from TRBV7-3 and TRBJ1-1; 8 nucleotides match TRBD1. The CDR3 consists of 14 residues. V was clipped by 3 bases and J by 3 bases; unmatched bases: 3. In germline, CDR1 is SGHTA, CDR2 FQGTGA. The CDR3: CASSLTGADTEAFF. CDR3 nucleotide sequence: TGTGCCAGCAGCTTGACAGGGGCGGACACTGAAGCTTTCTTT.

V and J are TRBV2 and TRBJ2-6, with D tentatively TRBD1 (6 bases). Deletions cut 6 bases from V and 1 base from J, with 22 bases between. Germline V gene data show CDR1 as SNHLY and CDR2 as FYNNEI. This CDR3 comprises 19 residues. This chain's CDR3 is CASSARHGQRLSGANVLTF. Here the CDR3 DNA reads TGTGCCAGCAGCGCCAGACACGGACAGAGACTTTCTGGGGCCAACGTCCTGACTTTC.

This clone showed up just once. The chain recombines TRBV4-1 with TRBJ1-1; D gene unclear. The CDR3 is 16 residues long. Germline V lookup: CDR1 MGHRA, CDR2 YSYEKL. V lost 1 base and J 0 bases, leaving 12 bases between the germline ends. CDR3 amino acids: CASSQGHQFMNTEAFF. As DNA, the CDR3 is TGCGCCAGCAGCCAAGGACACCAATTCATGAACACTGAAGCTTTCTTT.

This clone was seen once. This sequence joins TRBV9 and TRBJ2-3, with 9 bases identical to TRBD2. V shed 4 bases and J 2 bases; nucleotides not matched to a gene: 5. Germline V gene lookup returns CDR1 SGDLS and CDR2 YYNGEE. The CDR3 totals 15 residues. The CDR3 here is CASSFGTSFTDTQYF. The CDR3 bases are TGTGCCAGCAGCTTCGGGACTAGCTTCACAGATACGCAGTATTTT.

This chain connects TRBV4-1 to TRBJ2-7, with a tentative D call TRBD1 (6 bases). Looked up from germline, CDR1 is MGHRA and CDR2 is YSYEKL. The germline V and J ends were trimmed by 1 base and 6 bases, with 10 bases remaining between them. CDR3 length: 13 amino acids. DNA for the CDR3: TGCGCCAGCAGCCAAGCTCAGGGGCTCGAGCAGTACTTC. Protein sequence: CASSQAQGLEQYF.

This chain joins TRBV7-8 and TRBJ1-2; 10 positions agree with TRBD1. Per germline, CDR1 SGHVS and CDR2 FQNEAQ. With V trimmed by 5 bases and J by 5 bases, 8 bases remained unmatched. This CDR3 has 15 residues. The CDR3 DNA follows: TGTGCCAGCAGCAGGACCGGGACAGGGGAGTATGGCTACACCTTC. Its protein product is CASSRTGTGEYGYTF.